A single sample is the source of the 10 T cell receptor beta chains below, sequenced in a study of cytomegalovirus exposure and HLA in healthy donors (dated by TCRdb to 2016 to 2017). Library prep was done by the immunoSEQ multiplex PCR assay. TCRdb took this table from immuneACCESS and kept in-frame rearrangements with V and J called. Such tables lack part of the clones; where checked against another copy, unresolved V genes explain under half of the gap, and the rest is unexplained. This sample is represented by a few hundred thousand clones; 90% of them were singletons. 3.1% of the sample is held by the ten biggest clonotypes. The sequencing input was PBMCs. These receptors came from a woman in her thirties in good health and CMV-seronegative.

A word on this clone: This may be a read error: a much more frequent sequence differs by one nucleotide. The gene calls are TRBV7-2 and TRBJ2-7, with D possibly TRBD1 on 6 matching bases. Germline CDR1 and CDR2: SGHTA and FQGNSA. V lost 3 bases and J 2 bases, leaving 8 bases between the germline ends. CDR3 length: 13 amino acids. The CDR3 region has the DNA TGTGCCAGCAGCTTTAACAGGGCCTACGAGCAGTACTTC. It specifies CASSFNRAYEQYF.

The rearrangement uses TRBV20-1 and TRBJ2-7; 8 bases are shared with TRBD2. Germline V lookup: CDR1 DFQATT, CDR2 SNEGSKA (reference sequence). This CDR3 comprises 11 residues. V shed 3 bases and J 9 bases; nucleotides not matched to a gene: 4. The CDR3 DNA sequence: TGCAGTGCTAGTCACAGCGGGAGGCAGTACTTC. Amino acid sequence: CSASHSGRQYF.

The chain employs TRBV6-1 and TRBJ2-2; D possibly corresponds to TRBD1 (8 bases). The V end was cut by 6 bases, the J end by 3 bases, with 14 bases between. The CDR3 loop spans 15 amino acids. In germline, CDR1 is MNHNS, CDR2 SASEGT. In DNA, the CDR3 is TGTGCCAGCAGCCCCACAGGGGGGGACACCGGGGAGCTGTTTTTT. Translation gives CASSPTGGDTGELFF.

The chain links TRBV9 to TRBJ2-1; a possible D gene is TRBD1 (6 bases). There are 15 residues in the CDR3. V was pared by 4 bases and J by 0 bases, with 11 bases between. In germline, CDR1 is SGDLS, CDR2 YYNGEE. The DNA of the CDR3 is TGTGCCAGCAGCCCCCTGACAGGCTCCTACAATGAGCAGTTCTTC. Translation gives CASSPLTGSYNEQFF.

With respect to this clone: This sample includes further DNA sequences coding for the same CDR3. The rearrangement joins TRBV5-4 to TRBJ2-7; the D is unclear. Germline CDR1 SGHNT, CDR2 YYREEE (reference sequence). This CDR3 is built from 12 residues. V shed 5 bases and J shed 0 bases, with 6 bases lying between them. For the CDR3, the DNA is TGTGCCAGCAGTTCGAGCTCCTACGAGCAGTACTTC. Translating it yields CASSSSSYEQYF. Supplemented by reference TRBV5-4 and TRBJ2-7, the full variable domain reads ETGVTQSPTHLIKTRGQQVTLRCSSQSGHNTVSWYQQALGQGPQFIFQYYREEENGRGNFPPRFSGLQFPNYSSELNVNALELDDSALYLCASSSSSYEQYFGPGTRLTVT.

CDR3 residues: CASSTTPDRNQPQHF. The CDR3 DNA is TGTGCCAGCAGTACAACCCCGGACAGGAATCAGCCCCAGCATTTT. V usage is TRBV28 and J usage is TRBJ1-5; 7 bases are a match to TRBD1. The CDR3 runs to 15 residues. The germline gives CDR1 MDHEN, CDR2 SYDVKM. The V and J ends lost 5 bases and 4 bases, in that order; junction bases with no gene match: 8.

This clone was counted a few times. This chain links TRBV4-3 with TRBJ2-1; 14 bases match TRBD2. Germline trimming cut 3 bases from V and 0 bases from J; bases unmatched to any gene: 4. The germline gives CDR1 LGHNA, CDR2 YSLEER. This CDR3 region has 18 residues. The CDR3 sequence is CASSHRLAGGGSYNEQFF. The CDR3 bases are TGCGCCAGCAGCCATAGACTAGCGGGAGGGGGCTCCTACAATGAGCAGTTCTTC.

Here the CDR3 DNA reads TGCGCCAGCATGCCAGGGGGCGTCTCCTACGAGCAGTACTTC. This encodes CASMPGGVSYEQYF. The chain is built from TRBV5-1 and TRBJ2-7; 8 bases align to TRBD1. J lost 0 bases, V lost 6 bases, and 5 bases had no gene match. The germline V gene has CDR1 SGHRS and CDR2 YFSETQ. CDR3 size: 14 residues. Full variable domain (remainder filled in from reference TRBV5-1 and TRBJ2-7): KAGVTQTPRYLIKTRGQQVTLSCSPISGHRSVSWYQQTPGQGLQFLFEYFSETQRNKGNFPGRFSGRQFSNSRSEMNVSTLELGDSALYLCASMPGGVSYEQYFGPGTRLTVT.

The chain joins TRBV6-5 to TRBJ2-1, with D perhaps matching TRBD2 (6 bases). This CDR3 is 15 amino acids long. Germline CDR1 and CDR2: MNHEY and SVGAGI. Trimming removed 5 bases at V and 4 bases at J, with 15 bases between. CDR3 region: CASSAGTLTYNEQFF. In DNA, the CDR3 is TGTGCCAGCAGTGCCGGGACTCTCACTTACAATGAGCAGTTCTTC.

This clone was detected only a few times. The CDR3 nucleotides read TGTGCCAGCAGCGTAGGGGACAGTTCTTCTCAAGCTTTCTTT. Its protein is CASSVGDSSSQAFF. The chain employs TRBV9 and TRBJ1-1, with 7 bases that match TRBD1. This CDR3 has 14 amino acids. The V gene's germline CDR1 is SGDLS and CDR2 YYNGEE. V lost 0 bases to trimming and J lost 9 bases; unmatched junction nucleotides: 8.